Listed below are T cell receptor beta chains from one sample, sequenced in a study of OX40 agonist ivuxolimab in advanced cancers. The method was immunoSEQ multiplex PCR; TCRdb's version includes in-frame clones alone and lacks a portion of them. Found here are around 53,000 clones, around 85% of them singletons; the top ten hold roughly 20%. Source: CD4+ or CD8+ T cells sorted from blood, taken in a trial of the OX40 agonist ivuxolimab. All receptors come from an adult with an advanced solid tumor such as melanoma, head and neck, liver or kidney cancer. Both conserved end residues are part of each CDR3. A D gene is named only where the DNA matches it firmly. The size entry is marked missing in some rows and otherwise reads once, few, many or a size class.

-	TRBV11-3	-	TRBJ2-3	TGTGCCAGCAGCTTGGGGGTCCCAGATACGCAGTATTTT	CASSLGVPDTQYF
TRBD1	TRBV7-8	-	TRBJ2-3	TGTGCCAGCAGCTCCGAACGACAGGGGGCAGATACGCAGTATTTT	CASSSERQGADTQYF
-	TRBV6-5	-	TRBJ1-2	TGTGCCAGCAGTTACTCTCAGGAATCCGGCTACACCTTC	CASSYSQESGYTF
TRBD2	TRBV4-1	-	TRBJ2-1	TGCGCCAGCAGCCAAGAAGGACTAGGTGCAAATGAGCAGTTCTTC	CASSQEGLGANEQFF
-	TRBV6-1	-	TRBJ1-2	TGTGCCAGCACCTCCGTGGGGTCCTATGGCTACACCTTC	CASTSVGSYGYTF
-	TRBV2	-	TRBJ2-2	TGTGCCAGCAGTGAAGTTGGGGGCGGGTCCGGGGAGCTGTTTTTT	CASSEVGGGSGELFF
TRBD2	TRBV4-1	once	TRBJ2-5	TGCGCCAGCAGCCACCCCCTTAGCGGGACTGAAGAGACCCAGTACTTC	CASSHPLSGTEETQYF
-	TRBV15	medium-sized	TRBJ1-4	TGTGCCACCAGCAGAGATATTGCGGTGGCAACTAATGAAAAACTGTTTTTT	CATSRDIAVATNEKLFF
-	TRBV4-2	-	TRBJ2-1	TGTGCCAGCAGCCGCCTCCGGGACAATGAGCAGTTCTTC	CASSRLRDNEQFF
-	TRBV19	-	TRBJ2-1	TGTGCCAGTAGTATCTACGCGGGGGCGGCGGTGTACAATGAGCAGTTCTTC	CASSIYAGAAVYNEQFF
TRBD2	TRBV27	-	TRBJ2-1	TGTGCCAGCATGGGGGCCAGCGGGGGGGCGTCGCCCTACAATGAGCAGTTCTTC	CASMGASGGASPYNEQFF
-	TRBV7-2	-	TRBJ2-3	TGTGCCAGCCTCGCTCAGGAGGGGTTTAGCACAGATACGCAGTATTTT	CASLAQEGFSTDTQYF
-	TRBV12-5	-	TRBJ1-6	TGTGCTAGTGGTTTCGACGGGCCACCCCTCCACTTT	CASGFDGPPLHF
-	TRBV29-1	few	TRBJ1-2	TGCAGCGTTGTGCAGGGAGACTCCTATGGCTACACCTTC	CSVVQGDSYGYTF
-	TRBV6-1	-	TRBJ2-7	TGTGCCAGCAGAGATCAGGGCGTGAGCTCCTACGAGCAGTACTTC	CASRDQGVSSYEQYF
-	TRBV5-6	-	TRBJ1-2	TGTGCCAGCAGCTTTGGGGTCGGTGGTTTCTATGGCTACACCTTC	CASSFGVGGFYGYTF
-	TRBV10-3	-	TRBJ2-7	TGTGCCATCAGTGAGGGCAGGTCGGTGTACGAGCAGTACTTC	CAISEGRSVYEQYF
-	TRBV7-6	-	TRBJ2-7	TGTGCCAGCAGCTTGGGGGGCTTTTTCGACGAGCAGTACTTC	CASSLGGFFDEQYF
-	TRBV5-1	-	TRBJ1-1	TGCGCCAGCAGCTTGGGATCCGGAAGCACTGAAGCTTTCTTT	CASSLGSGSTEAFF
-	TRBV7-9	few	TRBJ2-5	TGTGCCAGCAGCCCCGTTGTAAGCCAAGAGACCCAGTACTTC	CASSPVVSQETQYF